Shown below are 28 T cell receptor beta chains from a single sample sequenced in a study of blood T cell repertoires in COVID-19. Clones were sequenced by immunoSEQ multiplex PCR, and TCRdb holds only the in-frame ones, with some missing. The sample has approximately 300,000 clones; roughly 90% are singletons. Specimen: peripheral blood. These TCRs come from a woman younger than 45 with COVID-19, enrolled during active disease.

The V call is TRBV11-3, the J call TRBJ2-5; D is ambiguous. V lost 2 bases and J 3 bases, leaving 7 bases between the germline ends. CDR1 is SGHNT, CDR2 YENEEA, per germline. The CDR3 length is 13 residues. CDR3: CASSLRGKETQYF. The CDR3 DNA is TGTGCCAGCAGCTTAAGAGGAAAAGAGACCCAGTACTTC.

The chain combines TRBV18 with TRBJ1-2; TRBD1 agrees at 12 bases. The ends lost 3 bases at V and 8 bases at J; junction bases unmatched: 7. The CDR3 covers 15 residues. Germline loops: CDR1 KGHSH, CDR2 LQKENI. In DNA, the CDR3 is TGTGCCAGCTCACCTTTGGGACAGGGGGCTCGCGGCTACACCTTC. It specifies CASSPLGQGARGYTF.

This chain links TRBV4-1 with TRBJ2-1; 10 nucleotides align to TRBD2. V was pared by 3 bases and J by 8 bases, with 7 bases of the junction left unmatched. Germline V gene sequence: CDR1 MGHRA, CDR2 YSYEKL. The CDR3 is 15 residues long. The CDR3 loop reads CASSQPGLAIDEQFF. The CDR3 bases are TGCGCCAGCAGCCAGCCGGGACTAGCGATCGATGAGCAGTTCTTC.

The chain employs TRBV28 and TRBJ1-1; no reliable D call. Per germline, CDR1 MDHEN and CDR2 SYDVKM. Trimming took 2 bases from V and 4 from J, leaving 11 bases between them. The CDR3 is 14 residues long. CDR3 coding DNA: TGTGCCAGCAGTTTAACCGCGGGAAGCACTGAAGCTTTCTTT. Amino acids: CASSLTAGSTEAFF.

This chain uses TRBV7-9 with TRBJ2-5, with D unresolved. The CDR3 extends over 15 amino acids. Looked up from germline, CDR1 is SEHNR and CDR2 is FQNEAQ (reference sequence). Trimming took 5 bases from V and 3 from J, leaving 16 bases between them. The DNA of the CDR3 is TGTGCCAGCAGCCCTGCCCGGGTCAGCGAAGAGACCCAGTACTTC. It encodes CASSPARVSEETQYF.

The chain couples TRBV19 to TRBJ2-5, with 10 bases aligning to TRBD2. The V and J ends lost 3 bases and 1 base, in that order; junction bases with no gene match: 5. The CDR3 sequence is 16 residues long. The V gene's germline CDR1 is LNHDA and CDR2 SQIVND (reference sequence). The CDR3 spells CASSIPSGRAQETQYF. CDR3 in DNA: TGTGCCAGTAGTATCCCTAGCGGGAGAGCCCAAGAGACCCAGTACTTC.

V and J are TRBV2 and TRBJ2-5, with D perhaps TRBD2 (6 bases). This CDR3 is 15 amino acids long. Germline V gene sequence: CDR1 SNHLY, CDR2 FYNNEI. Trimming took off 3 bases at V and 4 bases at J, with 15 bases between the two ends. CDR3 in DNA: TGTGCCAGCAGTGACAGCGGGCGAGCGGGAGAGACCCAGTACTTC. This encodes CASSDSGRAGETQYF.

The chain carries TRBV7-9 and TRBJ1-2; D gene unclear. V lost 2 bases to trimming and J lost 10 bases, with 11 bases between them. The length of the CDR3 is 12 residues. Looked up from germline, CDR1 is SEHNR and CDR2 is FQNEAQ (reference sequence). CDR3 in DNA: TGTGCCAGCAGCTTACCCGAGCGAGACTACACCTTC. Translated: CASSLPERDYTF.

This chain joins TRBV5-1 and TRBJ2-2; maybe TRBD2 (6 bases). The ends were cut back, 3 bases at V and 10 bases at J, with 13 bases in the middle. The CDR3 loop spans 13 amino acids. From germline, CDR1 is SGHRS and CDR2 YFSETQ. In DNA, the CDR3 is TGCGCCAGCAGCTCCCTACCGGGAGAGGAGCTGTTTTTT. Translated: CASSSLPGEELFF. Based on the CDR3 plus reference TRBV5-1 and TRBJ2-2, the full variable domain is KAGVTQTPRYLIKTRGQQVTLSCSPISGHRSVSWYQQTPGQGLQFLFEYFSETQRNKGNFPGRFSGRQFSNSRSEMNVSTLELGDSALYLCASSSLPGEELFFGEGSRLTVL.

This chain uses TRBV3-1 (or the pseudogene TRBV3-2) with TRBJ2-2; D is possibly TRBD1 (6 bases). Trimming took 4 bases from V and 7 from J, leaving 10 bases between them. Germline CDR1 is LGHDT and CDR2 is YNNKEL (reference sequence). There are 13 residues in the CDR3. CDR3 residues: CASSPNRDGELFF. CDR3 nucleotide sequence: TGTGCCAGCAGCCCGAACAGGGACGGGGAGCTGTTTTTT.

The CDR3 loop is CATSDQTSGRADEQFF. The CDR3, as DNA: TGTGCCACCAGTGACCAAACTAGCGGGAGGGCTGATGAGCAGTTCTTC. The chain links TRBV24-1 to TRBJ2-1; TRBD2 agrees at 13 bases. The germline V gene has CDR1 KGHDR and CDR2 SFDVKD. There are 16 residues in the CDR3. The junction had 7 bases not matched to a gene; V was cut back by 4 bases and J by 8 bases.

This clone appeared a few times. V gene TRBV7-9 combines with J gene TRBJ2-7; TRBD2 aligns across 12 bases. Losses at the gene ends were 5 bases for V and 4 bases for J; bases not matched to a gene: 6. CDR3 length equals 15 residues. Germline V gene data show CDR1 as SEHNR and CDR2 as FQNEAQ (reference sequence). As DNA, the CDR3 is TGTGCCAGCAGCCCGACTAGCGGGAGTCTATACGAGCAGTACTTC. The encoded protein is CASSPTSGSLYEQYF.

This chain links TRBV15 with TRBJ2-7, with 8 bases identical to TRBD1. The CDR3 covers 15 residues. Trimming at V came to 4 bases and at J to 6 bases, leaving 11 bases not matched to a gene. Germline-derived CDR1 and CDR2 are LNHNV and YYDKDF (reference sequence). This CDR3 is CATSTNTGGSREQYF. DNA of the CDR3: TGTGCCACCAGCACAAACACAGGGGGGTCGCGCGAGCAGTACTTC.

This clone has just one count. V and J are TRBV19 and TRBJ2-3; no firm D call. This CDR3 has 12 amino acids. The V end lost 4 bases, the J end lost 3 bases, and 5 bases lay between the germline ends. Germline V lookup: CDR1 LNHDA, CDR2 SQIVND (reference sequence). The CDR3 DNA reads TGTGCCAGTAGTACCAGAACAGATACGCAGTATTTT. Its translation is CASSTRTDTQYF.

There are a few counts of this clone. The rearrangement links TRBV28 to TRBJ1-2; D is undetermined. V was clipped by 6 bases and J by 5 bases, with 22 bases between them. This CDR3 is built from 16 residues. Germline loops: CDR1 MDHEN, CDR2 SYDVKM. In DNA form, the CDR3 reads TGTGCCAGCAGATACTACTCCGGGGTTAGTCCTTATGGCTACACCTTC. This codes for CASRYYSGVSPYGYTF.

V usage is TRBV5-1 and J usage is TRBJ1-1; tentatively, D is TRBD1 (5 bases). From germline, CDR1 is SGHRS and CDR2 YFSETQ. V dropped 5 bases and J dropped 4 bases, with 12 bases sitting between them. The CDR3 loop spans 13 amino acids. CDR3 sequence: CASRRGDGTEAFF. In DNA, the CDR3 is TGCGCCAGCAGACGGGGGGATGGCACTGAAGCTTTCTTT.

The chain is built from TRBV28 and TRBJ1-1; TRBD1 aligns across 9 bases. Germline V lookup: CDR1 MDHEN, CDR2 SYDVKM. Trimming took 1 base from V and 4 from J; bases not matched to a gene: 4. The CDR3 is 15 amino acids. The CDR3 is CASSLYYRGPTEAFF. CDR3 DNA: TGTGCCAGCAGTTTATATTACAGGGGGCCCACTGAAGCTTTCTTT.

The chain joins TRBV4-3 to TRBJ1-6; D is uncertain. V was trimmed by 1 base and J by 4 bases, leaving 8 bases between them. The CDR3 is 15 amino acids. The germline gives CDR1 LGHNA, CDR2 YSLEER. The CDR3 spells CASSQAGVYNSPLHF. The CDR3 DNA is TGCGCCAGCAGCCAAGCGGGAGTTTATAATTCACCCCTCCACTTT.

The chain recombines TRBV25-1 with TRBJ2-7; 7 bases match TRBD2. This CDR3 is built from 16 residues. Looked up from germline, CDR1 is MGHDK and CDR2 is SYGVNS. The trim removed 4 bases at V and 3 bases at J, leaving 12 bases unmatched. CDR3 sequence (DNA): TGTGCCAGCAGTGCCAGCCCTAGCGGCTATAACTACGAGCAGTACTTC. This codes for CASSASPSGYNYEQYF.

This chain joins TRBV10-3 and TRBJ1-2; 7 bases line up with TRBD1. The V segment lost 2 bases and the J segment 8 bases; nucleotides outside the gene matches: 2. The V gene's germline CDR1 is ENHRY and CDR2 SYGVKD. The CDR3 loop spans 12 amino acids. The CDR3 is CAISETGVGYTF. The CDR3 DNA follows: TGTGCCATCAGTGAGACAGGGGTCGGCTACACCTTC.

This clone was observed a single time. This chain links TRBV5-1 with TRBJ1-6, with a possible D match to TRBD1 (6 bases). The CDR3 contains 15 residues. CDR1 SGHRS and CDR2 YFSETQ come from the germline V gene. V was shortened by 2 bases and J by 7 bases, with 13 bases between the two germline ends. This CDR3 reads CASSLVPGQNSPLHF. The CDR3 nucleotides are TGCGCCAGCAGCTTAGTCCCGGGACAAAATTCACCCCTCCACTTT.

The rearrangement joins TRBV11-2 to TRBJ2-7, with D tentatively TRBD2 (6 bases). The germline gives CDR1 SGHAT, CDR2 FQNNGV. Trimming shortened V by 0 bases and J by 9 bases, and 12 bases separated the two germline ends. CDR3 size: 13 residues. CDR3 nucleotide sequence: TGTGCCAGCAGCTTAGATGCGGGGTTAGGGCAGTACTTC. It codes for CASSLDAGLGQYF.

The chain couples TRBV10-2 to TRBJ2-7; D call uncertain. V shed 0 bases and J shed 0 bases, with 6 bases lying between them. Germline lookup yields CDR1 WSHSY and CDR2 SAAADI. This CDR3 region has 14 residues. The CDR3 nucleotides read TGCGCCAGCAGTGAGTCGGAGAGCTCCTACGAGCAGTACTTC. Its translation: CASSESESSYEQYF.

This clone was observed a handful of times. The chain recombines TRBV11-2 with TRBJ1-1; D gene unclear. This CDR3 has 13 residues. V lost 3 bases and J lost 1, with 6 bases in between. Looked up from germline, CDR1 is SGHAT and CDR2 is FQNNGV. Here the CDR3 DNA reads TGTGCCAGCAGCTTTAGACAGAACACTGAAGCTTTCTTT. Its translation: CASSFRQNTEAFF.

This clone was observed a single time. The chain couples TRBV5-5 to TRBJ2-7, with 8 bases matching TRBD1. V was clipped by 4 bases and J by 0 bases; unmatched bases: 6. The CDR3 has 15 residues. Germline V gene lookup returns CDR1 SGHKS and CDR2 YYEKEE (reference sequence). The CDR3 DNA sequence: TGTGCCAGCAGCCGTAACGGACAGGGCTCCTACGAGCAGTACTTC. Its translation is CASSRNGQGSYEQYF.

This chain uses TRBV28 with TRBJ1-1; no definite D call. Germline loops: CDR1 MDHEN, CDR2 SYDVKM. The length of the CDR3 is 14 residues. Trimming took 2 bases from V and 5 from J, leaving 12 bases between them. This chain's CDR3 is CASSLPGMVTEAFF. The CDR3 nucleotides are TGTGCCAGCAGTTTACCGGGGATGGTTACTGAAGCTTTCTTT.

This chain links TRBV5-1 with TRBJ2-7; D is unclear. Trimming shortened V by 0 bases and J by 2 bases, and 21 bases separated the two germline ends. This CDR3 is 18 amino acids long. Germline V lookup: CDR1 SGHRS, CDR2 YFSETQ. The CDR3 DNA reads as TGCGCCAGCAGCTTGGCAAGTCCAGGCACCCTGCGACCCTACGAGCAGTACTTC. Its protein product is CASSLASPGTLRPYEQYF. The variable domain in full, completed from reference TRBV5-1 and TRBJ2-7, reads KAGVTQTPRYLIKTRGQQVTLSCSPISGHRSVSWYQQTPGQGLQFLFEYFSETQRNKGNFPGRFSGRQFSNSRSEMNVSTLELGDSALYLCASSLASPGTLRPYEQYFGPGTRLTVT.

The V gene is TRBV5-4, the J gene TRBJ2-4, with D perhaps TRBD2 (6 bases). The ends were cut back, 4 bases at V and 5 bases at J, with 13 bases in the middle. This CDR3 contains 14 residues. Germline CDR1 and CDR2: SGHNT and YYREEE (reference sequence). The chain's CDR3 is CASSLGGQENIQYF. DNA of the CDR3: TGTGCCAGCAGCCTAGGAGGGCAGGAAAACATTCAGTACTTC. The full variable domain, its missing parts supplied by reference TRBV5-4 and TRBJ2-4, is ETGVTQSPTHLIKTRGQQVTLRCSSQSGHNTVSWYQQALGQGPQFIFQYYREEENGRGNFPPRFSGLQFPNYSSELNVNALELDDSALYLCASSLGGQENIQYFGAGTRLSVL.